This T cell receptor (beta chain) was identified during a study of cytomegalovirus exposure and HLA in healthy donors. Whole-study findings and limits: According to the study, roughly 180 TCR beta chains were cytomegalovirus-associated. A link between a missense DCLRE1C variant and TCR beta V- and J-gene trimming emerged from a later analysis.

Regarding this clone: What it binds is not known.

CDR1 and CDR2 from the germline V gene are MNHEY and SMNVEV (reference sequence). V shed 4 bases and J shed 4 bases, with 11 bases lying between them. The CDR3 has 14 amino acids. PCR amplification relied on 60 Vbeta primers (plus 13 Jbeta primers). Method: immunoSEQ multiplex PCR; TCRdb's copy keeps in-frame clones and lacks some. This sample has 90,000 to 120,000 clones, with about 84% found just once. Sequencing used PBMCs. The chain employs TRBV27 and TRBJ1-3; possible D gene TRBD1, 6 bases. The source is a man aged 25-45 years in good health and CMV-seronegative. The CDR3 is CASSSPGTGNTIYF. The CDR3 region has the DNA TGTGCCAGCAGTTCCCCGGGGACAGGAAACACCATATATTTT.